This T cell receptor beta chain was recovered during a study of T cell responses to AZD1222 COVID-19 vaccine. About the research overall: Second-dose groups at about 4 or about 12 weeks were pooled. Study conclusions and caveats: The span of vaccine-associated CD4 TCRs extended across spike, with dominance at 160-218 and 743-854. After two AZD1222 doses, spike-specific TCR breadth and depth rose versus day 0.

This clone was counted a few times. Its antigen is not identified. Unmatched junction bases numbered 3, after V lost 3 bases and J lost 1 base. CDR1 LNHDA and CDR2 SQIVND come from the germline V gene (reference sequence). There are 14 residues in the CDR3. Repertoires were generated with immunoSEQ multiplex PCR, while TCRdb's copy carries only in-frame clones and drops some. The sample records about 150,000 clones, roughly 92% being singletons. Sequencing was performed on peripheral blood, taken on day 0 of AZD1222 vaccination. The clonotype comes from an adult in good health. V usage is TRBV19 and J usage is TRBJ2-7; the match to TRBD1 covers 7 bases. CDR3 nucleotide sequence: TGTGCCAGTAGTATTGGACAGGCATCCTACGAGCAGTACTTC. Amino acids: CASSIGQASYEQYF.